This T cell receptor (beta chain) was sequenced for a study of identical twins. The table lists this clonotype with many counts. Unique molecular identifiers were present on the cDNA, and a universal primer site came from template switching. TCRdb called the 5' RACE reads again in MiXCR, with one record for every CDR3 protein. Of 200,000 to 250,000 distinct CDR3 sequences in the sample, about 13% were seen once. These sequences were also reported in another study, on yellow fever vaccine responses in identical twins.

The sample comprised memory (CD45RO+) T cells sorted from blood. This receptor was obtained from a woman aged 18-30 years in good health.

The CDR3 sequence is CASSLETGRPTF. The CDR3 DNA follows: TGTGCCAGCAGCTTAGAAACAGGGCGTCCGACCTTC. V is TRBV7-9 and J is TRBJ1-2; TRBD1 might be the D (6 bases). The CDR3 consists of 12 residues. Germline CDR1 reads SEHNR; CDR2 reads FQNEAQ (reference sequence). Trimming took off 1 base at V and 14 bases at J, with 14 bases between the two ends.